What follows are 27 T cell receptor beta chains derived from one specimen sequenced in a study of memory CD8 T cells in hepatitis C reinfection. Profiled with immunoSEQ multiplex PCR; TCRdb holds only in-frame clones, not every one. The sample holds approximately 51,000 clones, around nine tenths seen once. Documented time point: pre-reinfection, 55 to 20 weeks before reinfection detection. TCR sequencing was done directly ex vivo on sorted cells, without expansion in vitro. The sequenced sample was naive CD8+ T cells sorted from blood. These receptors all come from a young man with hepatitis C virus infection.

This chain uses TRBV28 with TRBJ1-5, with D perhaps TRBD1 (5 bases). V lost 5 bases and J 2 bases, leaving 10 bases between the germline ends. This CDR3 is built from 14 residues. CDR1 is MDHEN, CDR2 SYDVKM, per germline. The CDR3 loop reads CASSLRVRNQPQHF. CDR3 nucleotide sequence: TGTGCCAGCAGTCTCAGGGTCCGCAATCAGCCCCAGCATTTT.

This clone was detected once. This sequence joins TRBV7-2 and TRBJ2-6; TRBD1 might be the D (5 bases). This CDR3 comprises 16 residues. Trimming removed 5 bases at V and 0 bases at J, with 11 bases between. CDR1 and CDR2 (germline): SGHTA, FQGNSA. As DNA, the CDR3 is TGTGCCAGCAGCCCGAGGACATACTCTGGGGCCAACGTCCTGACTTTC. Its translation: CASSPRTYSGANVLTF.

V and J are TRBV9 and TRBJ2-5; D is perhaps TRBD1 (7 bases). The tail of the sequence fits TRBJ2-7 better, so the J call may be wrong. In germline, CDR1 is SGDLS, CDR2 YYNGEE. The length of the CDR3 is 15 residues. The DNA for the CDR3 is TGTGCCAGCAGCGTAGCCGCGGCAGGGGGGTACGAGCAGTACTTC. This codes for CASSVAAAGGYEQYF.

The V gene is TRBV4-1, the J gene TRBJ2-1; possible D gene TRBD2, 5 bases. Deletions cut 0 bases from V and 2 bases from J, with 8 bases between. This CDR3 contains 15 residues. The germline V gene has CDR1 MGHRA and CDR2 YSYEKL. CDR3 region: CASSQDIGTYNEQFF. For the CDR3, the DNA is TGCGCCAGCAGCCAAGACATCGGGACCTACAATGAGCAGTTCTTC.

The rearrangement links TRBV27 to TRBJ2-7; D gene uncertain. Per the germline V gene, CDR1 is MNHEY and CDR2 is SMNVEV (reference sequence). Deletions cut 0 bases from V and 5 bases from J, with 11 bases between. The CDR3 is 14 residues long. For the CDR3, the DNA is TGTGCCAGCAGTTTATCGCGTTTCCTGGACGAGCAGTACTTC. It codes for CASSLSRFLDEQYF.

The genes are TRBV7-9 and TRBJ2-7, with 8 bases identical to TRBD1. The ends lost 3 bases at V and 3 bases at J; junction bases unmatched: 10. This CDR3 contains 16 residues. Germline V CDR1 and CDR2: SEHNR, FQNEAQ (reference sequence). The CDR3 protein is CASSFVGTGLNYEQYF. The CDR3 DNA follows: TGTGCCAGCAGCTTCGTCGGGACAGGACTAAACTACGAGCAGTACTTC.

The chain is built from TRBV19 and TRBJ2-1, with 7 bases fitting TRBD2. The ends lost 5 bases at V and 5 bases at J; junction bases unmatched: 12. Germline CDR1 and CDR2: LNHDA and SQIVND (reference sequence). The CDR3 totals 16 residues. CDR3 region: CASSLLWREPDNEQFF. DNA of the CDR3: TGTGCCAGTAGTCTATTGTGGCGGGAGCCTGACAATGAGCAGTTCTTC.

V and J are TRBV30 and TRBJ2-3; D perhaps matches TRBD2 (7 bases). Germline CDR1 reads GTSNPN; CDR2 reads SVGIG (reference sequence). The CDR3 covers 15 residues. Trimming took off 5 bases at V and 0 bases at J, with 15 bases between the two ends. DNA for the CDR3: TGTGCCTGGGGGGGGGCGGGGGAGAGCACAGATACGCAGTATTTT. Its translation is CAWGGAGESTDTQYF.

This clone has only one observation. The chain recombines TRBV7-8 with TRBJ2-2; 8 bases fit TRBD1. Germline V gene data show CDR1 as SGHVS and CDR2 as FQNEAQ. The CDR3 runs to 16 residues. With 4 bases clipped from V and 4 bases from J, the junction kept 8 bases outside the gene matches. In DNA form, the CDR3 reads TGTGCCAGCAGCTCAGGTCGGGACAGGTTCACCGGGGAGCTGTTTTTT. Encoded protein: CASSSGRDRFTGELFF. Complete variable domain (other parts from reference TRBV7-8 and TRBJ2-2): GAGVSQSPRYKVAKRGQDVALRCDPISGHVSLFWYQQALGQGPEFLTYFQNEAQLDKSGLPSDRFFAERPEGSVSTLKIQRTQQEDSAVYLCASSSGRDRFTGELFFGEGSRLTVL.

This sequence joins TRBV6-6 and TRBJ2-1, with D unresolved. CDR1 is MNHNY and CDR2 is SVGAGI in the germline V gene (reference sequence). The CDR3 totals 15 residues. Deletions cut 6 bases from V and 4 bases from J, with 16 bases between. Here the CDR3 DNA reads TGTGCCAGCAGCCTCGGAGAAGGTCGGTACAATGAGCAGTTCTTC. This translates into CASSLGEGRYNEQFF.

The rearrangement links TRBV2 to TRBJ1-5; D gene uncertain. V was shortened by 4 bases and J by 2 bases, with 9 bases between the two germline ends. The CDR3 runs to 14 residues. Germline loops: CDR1 SNHLY, CDR2 FYNNEI. The CDR3 sequence: CASSVYGGNQPQHF. CDR3 nucleotides: TGTGCCAGCAGTGTTTACGGGGGCAATCAGCCCCAGCATTTT.

J is TRBJ1-5 and V is TRBV19, with 7 bases aligning to TRBD1. After removal of 3 bases from V and 4 bases from J, the junction contained 3 bases not matched to a gene. Looked up from germline, CDR1 is LNHDA and CDR2 is SQIVND (reference sequence). CDR3 length equals 14 residues. In DNA form, the CDR3 reads TGTGCCAGTAGTATCGGGACAGCAAATCAGCCCCAGCATTTT. Translating gives CASSIGTANQPQHF.

V is TRBV27 and J is TRBJ2-7; D possibly corresponds to TRBD1 (6 bases). V gave up 6 bases and J gave up 0 bases, with 18 bases separating them. This CDR3 is built from 16 residues. CDR1 and CDR2 (germline): MNHEY, SMNVEV (reference sequence). The CDR3 reads CASSSWTAALSYEQYF. In nucleotides, the CDR3 is TGTGCCAGCAGCTCTTGGACAGCCGCACTCTCCTACGAGCAGTACTTC.

This chain links TRBV15 with TRBJ2-3; 8 positions agree with TRBD2. The CDR3 is 17 residues long. J was trimmed by 6 bases and V by 2 bases; bases with no gene match: 13. Germline-derived CDR1 and CDR2 are LNHNV and YYDKDF (reference sequence). CDR3 sequence: CATSRLTSAAEGDTQYF. Here the CDR3 DNA reads TGTGCCACCAGCAGATTGACTAGCGCAGCCGAGGGGGATACGCAGTATTTT.

The CDR3 DNA reads as TGTGCCAGCAATCCCACTCGGGTGACTCAAGAGACCCAGTACTTC. Translating it yields CASNPTRVTQETQYF. The chain combines TRBV6-5 with TRBJ2-5, with D unclear. The CDR3 has 15 residues. The germline V and J ends were trimmed by 7 bases and 2 bases, with 17 bases remaining between them. CDR1 and CDR2 from the germline V gene are MNHEY and SVGAGI.

The chain uses TRBV5-1 and TRBJ2-5, with 9 bases identical to TRBD2. Germline loops: CDR1 SGHRS, CDR2 YFSETQ. The trim removed 1 base at V and 2 bases at J, leaving 6 bases unmatched. The CDR3 has 16 residues. In DNA form, the CDR3 reads TGCGCCAGCAGCTTGTCCCCTAGCGGGGCTCAAGAGACCCAGTACTTC. It encodes CASSLSPSGAQETQYF.

This chain's CDR3 is CASSYSNRGNYGYTF. CDR3 coding DNA: TGTGCCAGCAGTTACTCGAACCGCGGAAACTATGGCTACACCTTC. This chain connects TRBV6-6 to TRBJ1-2; D gene ambiguous. The CDR3 loop spans 15 amino acids. The germline V gene encodes CDR1 MNHNY and CDR2 SVGAGI (reference sequence). V shed 0 bases and J shed 2 bases, with 10 bases lying between them.

V is TRBV6-5 and J is TRBJ2-7, with D tentatively TRBD2 (5 bases). This CDR3 has 15 residues. V was pared by 4 bases and J by 4 bases, with 17 bases between. CDR1 is MNHEY and CDR2 is SVGAGI in the germline V gene. The CDR3 loop is CASSSPPGGRYEQYF. The CDR3 bases are TGTGCCAGCAGTTCCCCGCCAGGAGGCAGGTACGAGCAGTACTTC.

The chain couples TRBV19 to TRBJ2-1, with D possibly being TRBD1 (5 bases). Germline lookup yields CDR1 LNHDA and CDR2 SQIVND (reference sequence). The CDR3 loop spans 14 amino acids. V was clipped by 3 bases and J by 4 bases, with 10 bases between them. DNA of the CDR3: TGTGCCAGTAGTATTCTGACAGCTTACAATGAGCAGTTCTTC. It codes for CASSILTAYNEQFF.

The chain links TRBV28 to TRBJ2-7; 8 bases align to TRBD1. Germline loops: CDR1 MDHEN, CDR2 SYDVKM. With 5 bases clipped from V and 4 bases from J, the junction kept 7 bases outside the gene matches. The CDR3 sequence is 14 residues long. CDR3 bases: TGTGCCAGCAGTGCCGGGACAGGCCAGTACGAGCAGTACTTC. This translates into CASSAGTGQYEQYF.

The V and J genes are TRBV5-5 and TRBJ2-7; 11 positions match TRBD1. Trimming cost V 3 bases and J 0 bases; bases outside gene matches: 2. Germline values: CDR1 SGHKS, CDR2 YYEKEE (reference sequence). The CDR3 consists of 15 residues. CDR3 in DNA: TGTGCCAGCAGCTGGACAGGGGGCAGCTCCTACGAGCAGTACGTC. This sequence encodes CASSWTGGSSYEQYV.

The V gene is TRBV12-2, the J gene TRBJ2-3; the table's TRBD2 call for D was not verified on the DNA. TRBV12-2 is designated a pseudogene. This CDR3 has 16 amino acids. The CDR3 nucleotides read TGTGCAAGTCGCTTAGCGCGGTGGTTATGGAGTGATACGCAGTATTTT. Protein: CASRLARWLWSDTQYF.

The rearrangement uses TRBV6-1 and TRBJ2-7; a possible D gene is TRBD1 (6 bases). Deletions cut 5 bases from V and 1 base from J, with 9 bases between. Germline-derived CDR1 and CDR2 are MNHNS and SASEGT. The CDR3 runs 13 residues. CDR3 nucleotides: TGTGCCAGCAGTCAGGACAGTTCCTACGAGCAGTACTTC. Translation gives CASSQDSSYEQYF.

The rearrangement uses TRBV6-5 and TRBJ1-2; 7 nucleotides match TRBD1. V was pared by 7 bases and J by 4 bases, with 3 bases of the junction left unmatched. The CDR3 totals 12 residues. Germline V CDR1 and CDR2: MNHEY, SVGAGI. The CDR3 protein is CASTPGGYGYTF. Here the CDR3 DNA reads TGTGCCAGCACCCCAGGGGGCTATGGCTACACCTTC.

V usage is TRBV29-1 and J usage is TRBJ1-4; 9 nucleotides line up with TRBD1. This CDR3 is built from 14 residues. Germline assignment: CDR1 SQVTM and CDR2 ANQGSEA. The J segment lost 8 bases and the V segment lost 7 bases, leaving 11 bases of the junction unmatched. The CDR3, as DNA: TGCAGCGCCTTCATACAGGGGGCCCAAGAAAAACTGTTTTTT. This translates into CSAFIQGAQEKLFF.

The V and J genes are TRBV27 and TRBJ2-5, with 12 bases lining up with TRBD1. CDR3 length equals 20 residues. Germline V gene sequence: CDR1 MNHEY, CDR2 SMNVEV (reference sequence). V lost 8 bases, J lost 5 bases, and 24 bases stayed unmatched. CDR3 nucleotides: TGTGCCAGCGGTATTTACCGGGACAGGGGGCAATATCCCCTATCGGAGACCCAGTACTTC. It yields the protein CASGIYRDRGQYPLSETQYF.

The DNA of the CDR3 is TGTGCCAGCAGCTTAAGACAGGGGGACAATGAGCAGTTCTTC. Residues: CASSLRQGDNEQFF. The chain has TRBV5-4 and TRBJ2-1; 9 nucleotides line up with TRBD1. This CDR3 region has 14 residues. Germline-derived CDR1 and CDR2 are SGHNT and YYREEE (reference sequence). V dropped 2 bases and J dropped 5; count of bases not matched to a gene: 2.